These 25 T cell receptor beta chains were sequenced from one sample in a study of blood T cell repertoires in COVID-19 (dated by TCRdb to 2020 to 2021). Library creation used the immunoSEQ multiplex PCR assay. Drawn from immuneACCESS, this table holds only the in-frame rearrangements with V and J called that TCRdb kept. Clones are partly lost; checked studies trace under half to an unresolved V gene and leave the rest unexplained. The sample profile shows 300,000 to 350,000 clones; 88% of them were found once. The ten most abundant clones make up over 1% of the sample. The sequenced material came from PBMCs or T cells enriched from blood (not recorded which). Every receptor here comes from a woman aged 25 to 45 who had been exposed to COVID-19.

This chain connects TRBV5-4 to TRBJ2-1, with TRBD2 matching 9 bases. Germline V gene data show CDR1 as SGHNT and CDR2 as YYREEE (reference sequence). Trimming took 2 bases from V and 3 from J; bases not matched to a gene: 3. This CDR3 region has 15 residues. The CDR3 loop reads CASSFAGGIYNEQFF. The CDR3 DNA follows: TGTGCCAGCAGCTTTGCGGGAGGGATCTACAATGAGCAGTTCTTC.

The CDR3 region is CASSQSTSVSYEQYF. The CDR3 bases are TGTGCCAGCAGCCAGTCGACTAGCGTCTCCTACGAGCAGTACTTC. This sequence joins TRBV14 and TRBJ2-7; 8 bases are shared with TRBD2. CDR1 SGHDN and CDR2 FVKESK come from the germline V gene. J was trimmed by 0 bases and V by 3 bases; bases with no gene match: 4. The CDR3 is made up of 15 amino acids.

The table lists this clone with a few counts. The genes are TRBV7-9 and TRBJ2-5, with 11 bases identical to TRBD2. The length of the CDR3 is 14 residues. Looked up from germline, CDR1 is SEHNR and CDR2 is FQNEAQ (reference sequence). J lost 3 bases, V lost 5 bases, and 2 bases had no gene match. CDR3 in DNA: TGTGCCAGCAGCCCGGGACTAGCGGAAGAGACCCAGTACTTC. Translated: CASSPGLAEETQYF.

This chain links TRBV5-4 with TRBJ2-6; TRBD2 is a possible D gene (5 bases). CDR3 size: 17 residues. Germline assignment: CDR1 SGHNT and CDR2 YYREEE (reference sequence). V lost 4 bases, J lost 0 bases, and 14 bases lay in between. The CDR3 is CASSPMTGNSGANVLTF. In DNA form, the CDR3 reads TGTGCCAGCAGCCCGATGACGGGAAACTCTGGGGCCAACGTCCTGACTTTC.

The J gene is TRBJ2-7, the V gene TRBV9, with TRBD2 matching over 8 bases. V gave up 4 bases and J gave up 4 bases; unmatched junction bases: 4. The CDR3 is 13 residues long. Per germline, CDR1 SGDLS and CDR2 YYNGEE. The CDR3 DNA follows: TGTGCCAGCAGCCCGGGACTAGGATACGAGCAGTACTTC. Its translation is CASSPGLGYEQYF. Full variable domain (rest looked up from reference TRBV9 and TRBJ2-7): DSGVTQTPKHLITATGQRVTLRCSPRSGDLSVYWYQQSLDQGLQFLIQYYNGEERAKGNILERFSAQQFPDLHSELNLSSLELGDSALYFCASSPGLGYEQYFGPGTRLTVT.

This chain connects TRBV30 to TRBJ1-4; D is uncertain. This CDR3 has 15 residues. Germline-derived CDR1 and CDR2 are GTSNPN and SVGIG (reference sequence). V was clipped by 2 bases and J by 5 bases, with 15 bases between them. The CDR3 region is CAWSSTGFKNEKLFF. The DNA of the CDR3 is TGTGCCTGGAGTTCGACCGGGTTCAAAAATGAAAAACTGTTTTTT.

The sample holds a few counts of this clone. The rearrangement joins TRBV10-3 to TRBJ1-2; D is uncertain. CDR1 is ENHRY and CDR2 is SYGVKD in the germline V gene. V dropped 5 bases and J dropped 8 bases, with 21 bases sitting between them. This CDR3 region has 15 residues. The CDR3 nucleotides read TGTGCCATCAGTCCCCAGGCTTTGGCTCCAAGGGGCTACACCTTC. Its protein is CAISPQALAPRGYTF.

This rearrangement joins TRBV6-5 to TRBJ2-5; 7 bases are a match to TRBD1. In germline, CDR1 is MNHEY, CDR2 SVGAGI. Losses at the gene ends were 5 bases for V and 2 bases for J; bases not matched to a gene: 5. This CDR3 spans 14 amino acids. The chain's CDR3 is CASSPGTAQETQYF. The CDR3 DNA reads TGTGCCAGCAGTCCAGGGACAGCACAAGAGACCCAGTACTTC.

V is TRBV19 and J is TRBJ1-3, with 9 bases lining up with TRBD1. The germline V gene has CDR1 LNHDA and CDR2 SQIVND (reference sequence). J gave up 2 bases and V 3 bases, and 2 bases lay outside the gene matches. This CDR3 is built from 15 residues. The CDR3 bases are TGTGCCAGTAGTATGGGACAGGGCACTGGAAACACCATATATTTT. This translates into CASSMGQGTGNTIYF.

In its sample, this clone was seen a few times. V usage is TRBV19 and J usage is TRBJ2-1; tentative D call: TRBD2 (6 bases). This CDR3 region has 15 residues. The V and J ends lost 1 base and 0 bases respectively, with 7 bases between them. Looked up from germline, CDR1 is LNHDA and CDR2 is SQIVND (reference sequence). CDR3 loop: CASSIGTTSYNEQFF. For the CDR3, the DNA is TGTGCCAGTAGTATAGGGACTACCTCCTACAATGAGCAGTTCTTC.

The chain couples TRBV10-3 to TRBJ1-2; 9 nucleotides align to TRBD1. CDR1 and CDR2 (germline): ENHRY, SYGVKD. Unmatched junction bases numbered 5, after V lost 10 bases and J lost 8 bases. The CDR3 runs to 11 residues. The CDR3 spells CATGTGNGYTF. CDR3 nucleotides: TGTGCCACCGGGACAGGGAACGGCTACACCTTC.

V gene TRBV28 combines with J gene TRBJ1-2, with TRBD1 as a possible D gene (6 bases). The length of the CDR3 is 15 residues. The germline V and J ends were trimmed by 4 bases and 9 bases, with 21 bases remaining between them. Germline assignment: CDR1 MDHEN and CDR2 SYDVKM. CDR3: CASSSPLWTARSYTF. DNA for the CDR3: TGTGCCAGCAGTTCTCCCCTTTGGACAGCCCGGAGCTACACCTTC.

The chain uses TRBV28 and TRBJ1-5; TRBD1 matches 10 bases. Germline V gives CDR1 MDHEN, CDR2 SYDVKM. The ends lost 8 bases at V and 2 bases at J; junction bases unmatched: 9. The CDR3 has 16 residues. Written as DNA, the CDR3 is TGTGCCAGCGTAGGGGGACAGGGGATTGGCAATCAGCCCCAGCATTTT. Its protein is CASVGGQGIGNQPQHF.

This clone was seen a single time. The chain combines TRBV6-5 with TRBJ2-3; TRBD1 agrees at 7 bases. Germline V gives CDR1 MNHEY, CDR2 SVGAGI. The CDR3 has 15 residues. Trimming removed 5 bases from V and 3 bases from J; junction bases left unmatched: 8. CDR3 sequence (DNA): TGTGCCAGCAGTCGAGACAGGGTGGGTACAGATACGCAGTATTTT. Translation: CASSRDRVGTDTQYF.

V usage is TRBV5-1 and J usage is TRBJ2-7; tentative D call: TRBD1 (6 bases). This CDR3 has 14 residues. CDR1 and CDR2 from the germline V gene are SGHRS and YFSETQ. V shed 4 bases and J shed 2 bases, with 13 bases lying between them. The CDR3 is CASSPNRDTYEQYF. The CDR3 DNA follows: TGCGCCAGCAGCCCAAACCGGGACACCTACGAGCAGTACTTC.

This clone was seen a handful of times. This chain links TRBV6-5 with TRBJ2-2, with D unresolved. V lost 6 bases, J lost 4 bases, and 6 bases lay in between. Germline CDR1 and CDR2: MNHEY and SVGAGI. The CDR3 extends over 12 amino acids. The CDR3 reads CASRLGTGELFF. CDR3 in DNA: TGTGCCAGCAGGCTAGGCACCGGGGAGCTGTTTTTT.

V gene TRBV5-8 combines with J gene TRBJ1-2, with D perhaps matching TRBD1 (5 bases). This CDR3 is 11 amino acids long. V gave up 4 bases and J gave up 5 bases, with 6 bases separating them. Germline loops: CDR1 SGHTS, CDR2 YDEGEE. In nucleotides, the CDR3 is TGTGCCAGCAGCCAGGGTTATGGCTACACCTTC. Translating it yields CASSQGYGYTF.

The chain couples TRBV5-5 to TRBJ1-3; 8 nucleotides agree with TRBD1. The CDR3 is 18 residues long. Trimming at V came to 2 bases and at J to 0 bases, leaving 10 bases not matched to a gene. The germline V gene encodes CDR1 SGHKS and CDR2 YYEKEE (reference sequence). The CDR3 loop reads CASSFGTGTGISGNTIYF. The CDR3 DNA reads TGTGCCAGCAGCTTCGGTACGGGGACAGGCATCTCTGGAAACACCATATATTTT.

There are many counts of this clone. The J gene is TRBJ1-4, the V gene TRBV5-4; D is uncertain. The CDR3 runs 17 residues. Germline values: CDR1 SGHNT, CDR2 YYREEE (reference sequence). V was cut by 0 bases and J by 0 bases, with 12 bases left in between. As DNA, the CDR3 is TGTGCCAGCAGCTTGGGTGGAGGGTCCCCAACTAATGAAAAACTGTTTTTT. Protein: CASSLGGGSPTNEKLFF. Complete variable domain (other parts from reference TRBV5-4 and TRBJ1-4): ETGVTQSPTHLIKTRGQQVTLRCSSQSGHNTVSWYQQALGQGPQFIFQYYREEENGRGNFPPRFSGLQFPNYSSELNVNALELDDSALYLCASSLGGGSPTNEKLFFGSGTQLSVL.

V is TRBV7-3 and J is TRBJ1-2, with a possible D match to TRBD1 (6 bases). V dropped 5 bases and J dropped 5 bases, with 15 bases sitting between them. This CDR3 spans 14 amino acids. Germline V gives CDR1 SGHTA, CDR2 FQGTGA. CDR3 loop: CASSPGVGHYGYTF. In DNA, the CDR3 is TGTGCCAGCAGCCCCGGGGTGGGACATTATGGCTACACCTTC.

The rearrangement links TRBV7-9 to TRBJ1-5; D is perhaps TRBD1 (5 bases). This CDR3 is built from 18 residues. Germline loops: CDR1 SEHNR, CDR2 FQNEAQ (reference sequence). V dropped 1 base and J dropped 2 bases, with 18 bases sitting between them. CDR3 protein: CASSLVSGGVRGNQPQHF. The CDR3 DNA sequence: TGTGCCAGCAGCTTAGTTTCCGGAGGGGTCCGCGGCAATCAGCCCCAGCATTTT. The variable domain in full, completed from reference TRBV7-9 and TRBJ1-5, reads DTGVSQNPRHKITKRGQNVTFRCDPISEHNRLYWYRQTLGQGPEFLTYFQNEAQLEKSRLLSDRFSAERPKGSFSTLEIQRTEQGDSAMYLCASSLVSGGVRGNQPQHFGDGTRLSIL.

The chain recombines TRBV5-1 with TRBJ2-5; the match to TRBD2 covers 9 bases. The germline V gene has CDR1 SGHRS and CDR2 YFSETQ. The CDR3 consists of 14 residues. V was clipped by 7 bases and J by 5 bases; unmatched bases: 9. As DNA, the CDR3 is TGCGCCAGCTACCAACTAGCGGGCCCGGAGACCCAGTACTTC. Its protein product is CASYQLAGPETQYF.

This clone was detected only once. The J gene is TRBJ2-7, the V gene TRBV30, with D maybe TRBD2 (6 bases). This CDR3 comprises 14 residues. CDR1 GTSNPN and CDR2 SVGIG come from the germline V gene (reference sequence). The V gene lost 2 bases and the J gene lost 2 bases, with 13 bases spanning the gap. The DNA for the CDR3 is TGTGCCTGGAGTTTCTGGACTACGACCTACGAGCAGTACTTC. This codes for CAWSFWTTTYEQYF. Filled out from reference TRBV30 and TRBJ2-7, the complete variable domain reads SQTIHQWPATLVQPVGSPLSLECTVEGTSNPNLYWYRQAAGRGLQLLFYSVGIGQISSEVPQNLSASRPQDRQFILSSKKLLLSDSGFYLCAWSFWTTTYEQYFGPGTRLTVT.

This clone was counted between two and nine times. The chain links TRBV30 to TRBJ1-1; a weak D match, TRBD1 (6 bases). Germline V gene sequence: CDR1 GTSNPN, CDR2 SVGIG (reference sequence). Trimming left V 3 bases short and J 4 bases short, with 15 bases between. The CDR3 has 14 residues. The CDR3 spells CAWRKDRLGTEAFF. CDR3 DNA: TGTGCCTGGAGGAAAGACAGGCTGGGCACTGAAGCTTTCTTT. The variable domain in full, with the rest retrieved from reference TRBV30 and TRBJ1-1, is SQTIHQWPATLVQPVGSPLSLECTVEGTSNPNLYWYRQAAGRGLQLLFYSVGIGQISSEVPQNLSASRPQDRQFILSSKKLLLSDSGFYLCAWRKDRLGTEAFFGQGTRLTVV.

J is TRBJ2-7 and V is TRBV7-9, with 8 bases fitting TRBD2. V lost 1 base and J lost 1; bases outside the gene matches: 3. The CDR3 sequence is 15 residues long. In germline, CDR1 is SEHNR, CDR2 FQNEAQ (reference sequence). Here the CDR3 reads CASSLGLALSYEQYF. CDR3 nucleotide sequence: TGTGCCAGCAGCTTAGGACTAGCGCTTTCCTACGAGCAGTACTTC.